This TCR beta chain was profiled in a study of T cell changes during pregnancy in multiple sclerosis. Profiling relied on immunoSEQ multiplex PCR, and the TCRdb table lists in-frame clones only, not all of them. The sample holds some 71,000 clones; about 91% are singletons and the top ten take roughly 0.3%. Germline V lookup: CDR1 LNHDA, CDR2 SQIVND (reference sequence). The CDR3 runs to 14 residues. J lost 2 bases, V lost 5 bases, and 4 bases had no gene match. The receptor's source is a female donor in good health, enrolled as a control in a pregnancy study. V is TRBV19 and J is TRBJ1-2, with 8 bases identical to TRBD1. The material sequenced was CD4+ T cells from peripheral blood mononuclear cells, taken in the third trimester of pregnancy. In DNA form, the CDR3 reads TGTGCCAGTAGTCAGAGACAGGGGAACTATGGCTACACCTTC. It encodes CASSQRQGNYGYTF.